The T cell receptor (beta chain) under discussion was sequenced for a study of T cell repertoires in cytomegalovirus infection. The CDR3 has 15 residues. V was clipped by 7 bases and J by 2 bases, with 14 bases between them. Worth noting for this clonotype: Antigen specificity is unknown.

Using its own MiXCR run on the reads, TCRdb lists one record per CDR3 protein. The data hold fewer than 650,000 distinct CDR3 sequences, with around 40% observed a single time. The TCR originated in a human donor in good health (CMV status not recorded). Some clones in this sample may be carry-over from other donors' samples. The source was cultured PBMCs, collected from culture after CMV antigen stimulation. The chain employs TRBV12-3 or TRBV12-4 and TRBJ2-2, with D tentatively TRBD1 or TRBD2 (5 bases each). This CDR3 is CASIERDRNTGELFF. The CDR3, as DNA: TGTGCCAGCATCGAAAGGGACCGAAACACCGGGGAGCTGTTTTTT.